This is a list of T cell receptor beta chains from one sample in a study of T-cell reconstitution after alpha-beta-depleted transplantation in children. TCRdb independently ran MiXCR on the PCR reads; one entry per CDR3 protein. The sample contains about 420,000 distinct CDR3 sequences, under 20% of which appear only once. Sequencing was performed on PBMCs, mostly from graft donor cells, taken 360 days after TCRalphabeta/CD19-depleted stem cell transplant. The receptors come from a boy younger than two who had a stem cell transplant for Wiskott-Aldrich syndrome, so the T cells may come from the graft donor. Both conserved end residues are part of each CDR3. The D gene is left open where the match is weak. Expanded clones are given a class, and other clones once, few, many or no size at all.

clone_size j_call d_call v_call cdr3_nt cdr3_aa
NA TRBJ1-2 NA TRBV12-3/TRBV12-4 TGTGCCAGCGCAGGAGTTTTAGGCTATGGCTACACCTTC CASAGVLGYGYTF
NA TRBJ2-5 TRBD1 TRBV29-1 TGCAGCGTTGAAGTGACAGGGGGCCTCCAAGAGACCCAGTACTTC CSVEVTGGLQETQYF
NA TRBJ2-5 NA TRBV11-2 TGTGCCAGCAGCCGTCCCGGGGGAGCCCAGTACTTC CASSRPGGAQYF
NA TRBJ2-7 TRBD2 TRBV7-2 TGTGCCAGCAGCCTGAGGACTAGCACGACCACCTACGAGCAGTACTTC CASSLRTSTTTYEQYF
few TRBJ2-4 NA TRBV29-1 TGCAGCGCTAAGCTGGGGAACATTCAGTACTTC CSAKLGNIQYF
few TRBJ2-1 NA TRBV10-2 TGCGCCAGCAGTGCCGGCCTCATCAGCTCCTACAATGAGCAGTTCTTC CASSAGLISSYNEQFF
NA TRBJ2-5 TRBD2 TRBV5-4 TGTGCCAGCAGCTTGTGGCGGGGGGGCCAATTGGGAGAGACCCAGTACTTC CASSLWRGGQLGETQYF
NA TRBJ2-5 NA TRBV20-1 TGCAGTGCTAGAGTACGAGACTCCAAAGAGACCCAGTACTTC CSARVRDSKETQYF
NA TRBJ2-6 TRBD1 TRBV12-3/TRBV12-4 TGTGCCAGCAGTTTCGACAGGGGGGGCTCTGGGGCCAACGTCCTGACTTTC CASSFDRGGSGANVLTF
few TRBJ2-6 NA TRBV4-1 TGCGCCAGCAGCCAAGAACGGTTCTCTGGGGCCAACGTCCTGACTTTC CASSQERFSGANVLTF
few TRBJ1-1 NA TRBV7-2 TGTGCCAGCAGCTTACGCGGCCGTCAGGCTTTCTTT CASSLRGRQAFF
few TRBJ2-1 TRBD1 TRBV5-1 TGCGCCAGCGCCCCCCGGACAGGGAACAATGAGCAGTTCTTC CASAPRTGNNEQFF
many TRBJ2-1 TRBD1 TRBV20-1 TGCAGTGCCAAGAGTAGACAGGGTCATATCTATGAGCAGTTCTTC CSAKSRQGHIYEQFF
NA TRBJ2-1 TRBD2 TRBV12-3/TRBV12-4 TGTGCCAGCGGGCAGACTAGCGGGGGGGTTTACAATGAGCAGTTCTTC CASGQTSGGVYNEQFF
NA TRBJ2-1 TRBD1 TRBV5-1 TGCGCCAGCAGCTATGGACAGGGTTCGGTGTACAATGAGCAGTTCTTC CASSYGQGSVYNEQFF
few TRBJ2-1 NA TRBV5-1 TGCGCCAGCAGCTTTTCAGGCAGGCAATCCCACAATGAGCAGTTCTTC CASSFSGRQSHNEQFF
NA TRBJ2-3 TRBD2 TRBV12-3/TRBV12-4 TGTGCCAGCAGGCCTGTAGCGGGGGGGCCAAGAACAGATACGCAGTATTTT CASRPVAGGPRTDTQYF
few TRBJ2-7 NA TRBV20-1 TGCAGTGCTGGGCCCTCGGGGAAAAGGACCTACGAGCAGTACTTC CSAGPSGKRTYEQYF
few TRBJ1-5 NA TRBV6-1 TGTGCCAGCAGTGAAAAGAGTCCGATCAATCAGCCCCAGCATTTT CASSEKSPINQPQHF
few TRBJ2-3 TRBD1 TRBV28 TGTGCCAGCAGTTTATTCCCGGGACAGTTCACAGATACGCAGTATTTT CASSLFPGQFTDTQYF
NA TRBJ1-2 TRBD1 TRBV4-3 TGCGCCAGCAGCCCTTCGACAGGGGATAGAGATGGCTACACCTTC CASSPSTGDRDGYTF
NA TRBJ2-6 NA TRBV12-3/TRBV12-4 TGTGCCAGCAGTCTGTGGCCGGGCTCTGGGGCCAACGTCCTGACTTTC CASSLWPGSGANVLTF
NA TRBJ1-2 NA TRBV3-1 TGTGCCAGCAGCATTGGTGGGGGAAACTATGGCTACACCTTC CASSIGGGNYGYTF
NA TRBJ2-4 NA TRBV11-2 TGTGCCAGCAGCTTTTTAGCGAACCGTGACATTCAGTACTTC CASSFLANRDIQYF
few TRBJ2-5 TRBD1 TRBV20-1 TGCAGTGCTAGAGAGGAGACAGGGGCAATTGAAGAGACCCAGTACTTC CSAREETGAIEETQYF
few TRBJ2-1 NA TRBV12-3/TRBV12-4 TGTGCCAGCACTCCTAGACTGCGTTCGGCCAATGAGCAGTTCTTC CASTPRLRSANEQFF
NA TRBJ2-7 NA TRBV5-6 TGTGCCAGCGCGGCCTGGGGCGGTGATTACGAGCAGTACTTC CASAAWGGDYEQYF
NA TRBJ2-7 TRBD1 TRBV27 TGTGCCAGCAGTTTAGTGGTGCAACAGGGGACGGAAAACGAGCAGTACTTC CASSLVVQQGTENEQYF
few TRBJ2-7 NA TRBV12-3/TRBV12-4 TGTGCCAGCTCCCACTCGGGAGTAACCTACGAGCAGTACTTC CASSHSGVTYEQYF
NA TRBJ2-1 TRBD2 TRBV25-1 TGTGCCAGCAGCTCACTAGCGACCGATGAGCAGTTCTTC CASSSLATDEQFF
many TRBJ2-5 TRBD1 TRBV5-1 TGCGCCAGCAGCTTGGAGGGACAGGACCAAGAGACCCAGTACTTC CASSLEGQDQETQYF